This paragraph covers one TCR beta chain sequence. The CDR3 has 17 amino acids. V lost 1 base and J lost 0; bases outside the gene matches: 6. From germline, CDR1 is SGHTA and CDR2 FQGNSA. The data stem from a study of blood T cell repertoires in COVID-19. Across the study: Samples representing acute and convalescent COVID-19 were sourced from the United States, Italy and Spain.

In the source study's methods: Estimates of nucleated cell counts were drawn from the amplification of reference gene primers. Produced via immunoSEQ multiplex PCR; TCRdb's table is partial and in-frame only. V, J and clone size are those of that table, while D and trimming were read from the DNA. The sample has some 290,000 clones; roughly 86% are singletons. Cohort placement rested on clinical history that participants reported themselves. Donors in Cohort 3 counted as recovered after two negative PCRs, clearance, or symptom resolution. This TCR came from a woman aged 25-40 years who had recovered from COVID-19. Sequenced input: PBMCs or T cells enriched from blood (not recorded which). The chain couples TRBV7-2 to TRBJ2-7; TRBD2 matches at 10 bases. CDR3 bases: TGTGCCAGCAGCTTAGAACTAGCGGGAACGAGCTCCTACGAGCAGTACTTC. It is translated as CASSLELAGTSSYEQYF. Full variable domain (missing parts from reference TRBV7-2 and TRBJ2-7): GAGVSQSPSNKVTEKGKDVELRCDPISGHTALYWYRQSLGQGLEFLIYFQGNSAPDKSGLPSDRFSAERTGGSVSTLTIQRTQQEDSAVYLCASSLELAGTSSYEQYFGPGTRLTVT.